This is a list of T cell receptor beta chains from one sample in a study of CD8+ T cells in alopecia areata. TCRdb's table, derived via immunoSEQ multiplex PCR, lists solely in-frame clones and lacks some. The sample has fewer than 250,000 clones; 64% are singletons. Sequencing was performed on CD4+ T cells sorted from blood, taken at week 4, from a patient treated with tofacitinib. The receptor source for this set is a human donor with alopecia areata. Both conserved end residues are part of each CDR3. The D gene is left open where the match is weak. Size values are once, few and many counts, or a class for expanded clones, and some rows have none.

cdr3_nt	cdr3_aa	v_call	clone_size	d_call	j_call
TGCGCCAGCAGCACCCCGACGACAGGGTCTGAAGCTTTCTTT	CASSTPTTGSEAFF	TRBV5-1	few	TRBD1	TRBJ1-1
TGTGCCAGCAGCTTGCAGGGGCCGAACACCGGGGAGCTGTTTTTT	CASSLQGPNTGELFF	TRBV5-6	NA	NA	TRBJ2-2
TGTGCCAGCAGCCAAAGTGGTAGTAGCGGCTTCACAGATACGCAGTATTTT	CASSQSGSSGFTDTQYF	TRBV4-2	NA	NA	TRBJ2-3
TGTGCCAGCAAGGGACAGGGAACCATGAACACTGAAGCTTTCTTT	CASKGQGTMNTEAFF	TRBV7-9	NA	TRBD1	TRBJ1-1
TGTGCCAGCAGCTTAGATCCGGGTAACTATGGCTACACCTTC	CASSLDPGNYGYTF	TRBV7-9	NA	NA	TRBJ1-2
TGTGCCAGCTCACCACCTGGGGGTTTGAACACCGGGGAGCTGTTTTTT	CASSPPGGLNTGELFF	TRBV18	NA	NA	TRBJ2-2
TGCAGCGTCCTGACAGGGGTTCGCTACGAGCAGTACTTC	CSVLTGVRYEQYF	TRBV29-1	few	TRBD1	TRBJ2-7
TGTGCCAGCAGCTTCTTCGCGCGGGGGGCAGATACGCAGTATTTT	CASSFFARGADTQYF	TRBV5-6	NA	TRBD2	TRBJ2-3
TGTGCCAGCAGCACGGGCCCGGAGGCCAATGAGCAGTTCTTC	CASSTGPEANEQFF	TRBV9	NA	NA	TRBJ2-1
TGTGCCAGCCGGTTGGGGGGATCCGGGGAGCTGTTTTTT	CASRLGGSGELFF	TRBV6-5	NA	NA	TRBJ2-2
TGTGCCAGCAGCTTCAAAGAAACCTCCTACGAGCAGTACTTC	CASSFKETSYEQYF	TRBV7-9	few	NA	TRBJ2-7